The sample holds a few counts of the clone carrying this T cell receptor (beta chain). Antigen: not known. This sample was taken from a study of CD8+ T cells in alopecia areata. On the study more broadly: The drug, tofacitinib, lasted 6 to 18 months, followed by 6 months off drug.

It was cDNA, reverse transcribed from extracted RNA, that served as the sequencing template. Assay used: immunoSEQ multiplex PCR; TCRdb lists only in-frame clones, some missing. The profile shows about 200,000 clones, around 62% of them singletons. Germline loops: CDR1 SNHLY, CDR2 FYNNEI. The ends were cut back, 7 bases at V and 0 bases at J, with 16 bases in the middle. The CDR3 runs to 17 residues. Whole-study results and caveats: Scalp sample data also include resident alphabeta T cells from normal skin.

Punch biopsies of lesional scalp, plus peripheral blood, were taken from alopecia areata patients. PBMCs were stained for CD3, CD4 and CD8, and CD4+ and CD8+ T cells were sorted. This TCR came from a human donor with alopecia areata. This specimen consisted of CD4+ T cells sorted from blood, obtained at week 0. This chain joins TRBV2 and TRBJ2-6, with D tentatively TRBD1 (6 bases). The CDR3 coding sequence is TGTGCCAGCACCCGGGCAGGGGCCCCCTCTGGGGCCAACGTCCTGACTTTC. Its translation: CASTRAGAPSGANVLTF.